Listed below are T cell receptor beta chains from one sample, sequenced in a study of cytomegalovirus exposure and HLA in healthy donors. Sequencing was performed with immunoSEQ multiplex PCR; in TCRdb, only in-frame clones are kept and a portion is missing. The sample yields 55,000 to 80,000 clones, roughly 75% seen once. The specimen was PBMCs. The receptor set was obtained from a man in his sixties in good health and CMV-seropositive. Both conserved end residues are part of each CDR3. The order of the fields is V gene, clone size, J gene, D gene, CDR3 protein. D genes are given only for firm matches. Only part of the rows carry a size: once, few, many, or a class if the clone is expanded.

v_call: TRBV11-2; clone_size: once; j_call: TRBJ1-4; d_call: TRBD1; cdr3_aa: CASSFGQGGGKLFF
v_call: TRBV13; clone_size: .; j_call: TRBJ2-3; d_call: TRBD2; cdr3_aa: CASSLGGRARRGTDTQYF
v_call: TRBV5-1; clone_size: .; j_call: TRBJ2-1; d_call: TRBD1; cdr3_aa: CASSLGQGASNEQFF
v_call: TRBV6-6; clone_size: .; j_call: TRBJ1-3; d_call: .; cdr3_aa: CASSPLGRDSGNTIYF
v_call: TRBV6-5; clone_size: .; j_call: TRBJ2-7; d_call: .; cdr3_aa: CASSWGTSYEQYF
v_call: TRBV7-9; clone_size: .; j_call: TRBJ1-4; d_call: .; cdr3_aa: CASTLSQGREKLFF
v_call: TRBV27; clone_size: .; j_call: TRBJ2-5; d_call: .; cdr3_aa: CASSFRGQETQYF
v_call: TRBV6-6; clone_size: .; j_call: TRBJ2-1; d_call: .; cdr3_aa: CASWGGYNEQFF
v_call: TRBV5-1; clone_size: once; j_call: TRBJ2-1; d_call: TRBD1; cdr3_aa: CASSLDIVGQGDEQFF
v_call: TRBV11-2; clone_size: .; j_call: TRBJ1-2; d_call: .; cdr3_aa: CASSLDLYGYTF
v_call: TRBV5-5; clone_size: .; j_call: TRBJ2-3; d_call: .; cdr3_aa: CASSLVVTDTQYF
v_call: TRBV7-9; clone_size: once; j_call: TRBJ1-3; d_call: .; cdr3_aa: CAITQGTSGNTIYF
v_call: TRBV7-2; clone_size: .; j_call: TRBJ2-7; d_call: TRBD1; cdr3_aa: CASSFRDRGEQYF
v_call: TRBV4-1; clone_size: .; j_call: TRBJ2-1; d_call: TRBD2; cdr3_aa: CASSQVHPLAGGPGNEQFF
v_call: TRBV5-4; clone_size: .; j_call: TRBJ2-5; d_call: TRBD2; cdr3_aa: CASSWGLALKETQYF
v_call: TRBV27; clone_size: .; j_call: TRBJ1-5; d_call: TRBD1; cdr3_aa: CASSQRTGASNQPQHF
v_call: TRBV15; clone_size: .; j_call: TRBJ2-3; d_call: TRBD2; cdr3_aa: CATSRDRGGGGDTQYF
v_call: TRBV19; clone_size: .; j_call: TRBJ1-4; d_call: TRBD1; cdr3_aa: CASTHLSGQGDEKLFF
v_call: TRBV21-1; clone_size: .; j_call: TRBJ1-5; d_call: .; cdr3_aa: CASSKVEGRIESLISNQPQHF
v_call: TRBV5-5; clone_size: few; j_call: TRBJ2-5; d_call: .; cdr3_aa: CASSQFLSKTQYF